This TCR beta chain was recorded in a study of blood T cell repertoires in COVID-19. As for the study in general: Researchers got acute and convalescent COVID-19 samples from the United States, Italy and Spain.

Germline assignment: CDR1 MNHEY and CDR2 SMNVEV (reference sequence). The V end lost 3 bases, the J end lost 5 bases, and 13 bases lay between the germline ends. The CDR3 sequence is 14 residues long. In the original processing: By means of reference gene primer amplification, nucleated cell counts were estimated. Profiling relied on immunoSEQ multiplex PCR, and the TCRdb table lists in-frame clones only, not all of them. V, J and clone size were drawn from that table, and D and trimming were deduced from the DNA. The sample contains under 60,000 clones, around 90% of which appear only once. This TCR was sampled from a human donor with active COVID-19. The donor label of this sample is uncertain. The sequenced sample consisted of peripheral blood. The chain joins TRBV27 to TRBJ2-5, with D maybe TRBD2 (5 bases). The CDR3 reads CASSFRTGVETQYF. CDR3 DNA: TGTGCCAGCAGTTTCAGGACCGGGGTGGAGACCCAGTACTTC.